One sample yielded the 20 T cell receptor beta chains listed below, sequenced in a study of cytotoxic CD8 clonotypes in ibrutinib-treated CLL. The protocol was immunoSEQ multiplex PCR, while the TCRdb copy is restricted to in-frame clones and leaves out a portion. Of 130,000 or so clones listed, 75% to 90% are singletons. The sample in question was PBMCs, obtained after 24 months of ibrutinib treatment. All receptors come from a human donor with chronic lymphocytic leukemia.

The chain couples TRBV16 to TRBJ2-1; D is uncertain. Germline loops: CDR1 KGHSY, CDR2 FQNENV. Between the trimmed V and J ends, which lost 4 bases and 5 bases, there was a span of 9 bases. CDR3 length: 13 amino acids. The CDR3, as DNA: TGTGCCAGCAGCCCAGGTATTGACAATGAGCAGTTCTTC. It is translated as CASSPGIDNEQFF.

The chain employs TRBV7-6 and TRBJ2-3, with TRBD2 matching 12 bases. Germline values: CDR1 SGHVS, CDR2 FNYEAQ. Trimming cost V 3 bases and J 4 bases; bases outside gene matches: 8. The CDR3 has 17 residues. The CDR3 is CASSFNPSGRGSDTQYF. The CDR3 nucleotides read TGTGCCAGCAGCTTTAACCCTAGCGGGAGGGGGTCAGATACGCAGTATTTT. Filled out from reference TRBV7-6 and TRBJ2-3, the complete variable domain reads GAGVSQSPRYKVTKRGQDVALRCDPISGHVSLYWYRQALGQGPEFLTYFNYEAQQDKSGLPNDRFSAERPEGSISTLTIQRTEQRDSAMYRCASSFNPSGRGSDTQYFGPGTRLTVL.

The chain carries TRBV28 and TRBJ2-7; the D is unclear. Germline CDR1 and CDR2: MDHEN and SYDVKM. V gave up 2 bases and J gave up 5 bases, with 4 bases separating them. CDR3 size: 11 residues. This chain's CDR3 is CASSLIHEQYF. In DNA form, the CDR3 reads TGTGCCAGCAGTTTAATCCACGAGCAGTACTTC.

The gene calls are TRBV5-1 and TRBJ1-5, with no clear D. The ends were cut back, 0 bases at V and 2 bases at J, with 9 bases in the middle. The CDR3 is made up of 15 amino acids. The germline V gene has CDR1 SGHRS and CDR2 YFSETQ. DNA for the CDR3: TGCGCCAGCAGCTTGGGGGAAGCAGGCAATCAGCCCCAGCATTTT. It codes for CASSLGEAGNQPQHF.

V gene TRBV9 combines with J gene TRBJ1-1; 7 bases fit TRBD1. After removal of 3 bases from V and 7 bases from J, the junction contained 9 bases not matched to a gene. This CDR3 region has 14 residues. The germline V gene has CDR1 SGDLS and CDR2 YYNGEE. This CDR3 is CASSEGQRPYEAFF. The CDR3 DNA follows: TGTGCCAGCAGCGAGGGACAGAGACCTTATGAAGCTTTCTTT.

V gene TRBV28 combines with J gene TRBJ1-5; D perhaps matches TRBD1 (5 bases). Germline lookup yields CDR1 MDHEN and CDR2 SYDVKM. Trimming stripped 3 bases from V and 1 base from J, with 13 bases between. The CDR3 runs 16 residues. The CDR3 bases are TGTGCCAGCAGTTTCCGGACAACCGGGAGCAATCAGCCCCAGCATTTT. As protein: CASSFRTTGSNQPQHF.

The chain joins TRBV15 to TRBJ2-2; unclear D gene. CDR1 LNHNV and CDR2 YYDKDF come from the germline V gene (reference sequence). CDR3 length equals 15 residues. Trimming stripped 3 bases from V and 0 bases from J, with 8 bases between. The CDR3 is CATSSRTTNTGELFF. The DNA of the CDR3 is TGTGCCACCAGCAGCCGAACCACGAACACCGGGGAGCTGTTTTTT.

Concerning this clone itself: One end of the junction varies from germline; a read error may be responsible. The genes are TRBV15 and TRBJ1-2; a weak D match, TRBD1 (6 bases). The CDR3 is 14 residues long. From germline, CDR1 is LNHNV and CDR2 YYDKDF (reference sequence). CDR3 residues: CATSREGRGSGYTF. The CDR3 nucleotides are TGTGCCACCAGCCGAGAGGGGAGGGGGAGTGGCTACACCTTC.

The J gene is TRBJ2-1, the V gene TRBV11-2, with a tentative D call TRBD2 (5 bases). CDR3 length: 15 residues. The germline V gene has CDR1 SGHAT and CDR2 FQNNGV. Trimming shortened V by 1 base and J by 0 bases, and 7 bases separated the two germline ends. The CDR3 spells CASSLGESSYNEQFF. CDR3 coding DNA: TGTGCCAGCAGCTTAGGGGAGAGCTCCTACAATGAGCAGTTCTTC.

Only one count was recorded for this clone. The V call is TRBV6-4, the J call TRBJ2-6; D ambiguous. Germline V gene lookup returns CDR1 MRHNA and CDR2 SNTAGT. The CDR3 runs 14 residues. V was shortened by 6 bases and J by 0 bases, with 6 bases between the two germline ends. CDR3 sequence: CASSHDSGANVLTF. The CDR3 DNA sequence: TGTGCCAGCAGCCACGACTCTGGGGCCAACGTCCTGACTTTC.

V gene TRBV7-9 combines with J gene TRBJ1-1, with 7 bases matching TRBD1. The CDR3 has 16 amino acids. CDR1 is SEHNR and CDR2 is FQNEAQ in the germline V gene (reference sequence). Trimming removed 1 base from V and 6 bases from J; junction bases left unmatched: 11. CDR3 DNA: TGTGCCAGCAGCTTAGTCCCCAGCGACAGGGTCGCTGAAGCTTTCTTT. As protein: CASSLVPSDRVAEAFF. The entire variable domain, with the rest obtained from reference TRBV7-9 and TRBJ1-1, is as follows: DTGVSQNPRHKITKRGQNVTFRCDPISEHNRLYWYRQTLGQGPEFLTYFQNEAQLEKSRLLSDRFSAERPKGSFSTLEIQRTEQGDSAMYLCASSLVPSDRVAEAFFGQGTRLTVV.

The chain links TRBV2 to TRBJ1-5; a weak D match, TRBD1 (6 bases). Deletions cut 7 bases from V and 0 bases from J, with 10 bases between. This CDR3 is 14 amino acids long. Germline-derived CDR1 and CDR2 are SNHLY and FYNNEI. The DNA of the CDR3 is TGTGCCAGCATCTTGGACAGTAGCAATCAGCCCCAGCATTTT. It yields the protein CASILDSSNQPQHF.

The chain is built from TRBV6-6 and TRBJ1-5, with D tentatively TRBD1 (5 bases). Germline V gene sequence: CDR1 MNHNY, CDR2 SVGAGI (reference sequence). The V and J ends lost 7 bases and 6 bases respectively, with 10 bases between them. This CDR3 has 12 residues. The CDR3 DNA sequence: TGTGCCAGCATGGGGCAGGGTCAGCCCCAGCATTTT. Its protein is CASMGQGQPQHF.

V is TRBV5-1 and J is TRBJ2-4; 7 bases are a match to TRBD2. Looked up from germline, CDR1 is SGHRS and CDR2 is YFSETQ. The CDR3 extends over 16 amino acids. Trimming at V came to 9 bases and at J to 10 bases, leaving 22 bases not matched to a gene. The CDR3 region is CATTRGSGTLKGIQYF. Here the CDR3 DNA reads TGCGCCACCACGCGGGGGAGCGGGACCCTAAAGGGAATTCAGTACTTC.

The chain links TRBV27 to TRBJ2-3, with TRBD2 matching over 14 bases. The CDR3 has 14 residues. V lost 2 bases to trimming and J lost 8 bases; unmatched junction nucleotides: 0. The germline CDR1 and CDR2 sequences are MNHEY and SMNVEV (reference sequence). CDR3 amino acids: CASSLGTSGSTQYF. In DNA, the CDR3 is TGTGCCAGCAGTTTAGGGACTAGCGGGAGTACGCAGTATTTT.

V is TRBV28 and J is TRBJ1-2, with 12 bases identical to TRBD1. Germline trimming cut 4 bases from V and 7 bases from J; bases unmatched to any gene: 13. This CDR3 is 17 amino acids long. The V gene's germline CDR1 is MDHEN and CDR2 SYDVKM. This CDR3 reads CASSSSGTGGARGGYTF. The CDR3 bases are TGTGCCAGCAGTTCGTCCGGGACAGGGGGCGCAAGGGGTGGCTACACCTTC.

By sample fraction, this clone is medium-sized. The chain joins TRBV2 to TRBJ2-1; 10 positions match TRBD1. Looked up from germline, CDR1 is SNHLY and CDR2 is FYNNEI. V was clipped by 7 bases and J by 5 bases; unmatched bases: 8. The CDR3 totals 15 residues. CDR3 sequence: CASMGDRGEDNEQFF. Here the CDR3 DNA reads TGTGCCAGCATGGGGGACAGGGGAGAGGACAATGAGCAGTTCTTC.

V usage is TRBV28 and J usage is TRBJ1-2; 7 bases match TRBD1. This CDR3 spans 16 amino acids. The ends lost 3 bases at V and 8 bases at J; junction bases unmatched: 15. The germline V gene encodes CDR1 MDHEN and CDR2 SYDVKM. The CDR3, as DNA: TGTGCCAGCAGTTTCAGAGGGGGCGCGAGGAGGCTCGGCTACACCTTC. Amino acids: CASSFRGGARRLGYTF.

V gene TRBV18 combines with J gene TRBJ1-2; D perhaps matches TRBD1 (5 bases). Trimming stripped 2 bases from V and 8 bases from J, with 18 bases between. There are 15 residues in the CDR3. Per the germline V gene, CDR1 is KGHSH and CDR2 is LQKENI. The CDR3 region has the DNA TGTGCCAGCTCACCATTTAGAGGGACCTGGAGGGGCTACACCTTC. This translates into CASSPFRGTWRGYTF.

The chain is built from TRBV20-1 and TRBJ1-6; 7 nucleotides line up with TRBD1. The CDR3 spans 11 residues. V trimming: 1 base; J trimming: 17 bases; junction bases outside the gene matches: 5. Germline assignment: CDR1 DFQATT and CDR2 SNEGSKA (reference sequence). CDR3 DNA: TGCAGTGCTAGAGCGGGGACAGAAATCCACTTT. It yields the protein CSARAGTEIHF.